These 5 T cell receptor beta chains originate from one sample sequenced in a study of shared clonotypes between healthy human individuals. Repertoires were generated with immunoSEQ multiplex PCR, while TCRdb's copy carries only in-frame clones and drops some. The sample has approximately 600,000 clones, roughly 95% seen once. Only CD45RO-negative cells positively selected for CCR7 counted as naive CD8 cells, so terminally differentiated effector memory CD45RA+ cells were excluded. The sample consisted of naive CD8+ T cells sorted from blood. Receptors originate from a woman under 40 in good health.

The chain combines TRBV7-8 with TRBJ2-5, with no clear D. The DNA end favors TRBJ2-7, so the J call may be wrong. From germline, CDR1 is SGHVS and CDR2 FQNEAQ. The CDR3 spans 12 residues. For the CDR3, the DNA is TGTGCCAGCAGCTTAGAGGCGGCCGAGCAGTACTTC. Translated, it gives CASSLEAAEQYF.

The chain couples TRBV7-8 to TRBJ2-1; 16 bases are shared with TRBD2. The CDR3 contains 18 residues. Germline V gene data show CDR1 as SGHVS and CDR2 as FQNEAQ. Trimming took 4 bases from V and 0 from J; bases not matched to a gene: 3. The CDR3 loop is CASSWGLAGGSSYNEQFF. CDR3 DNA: TGTGCCAGCAGCTGGGGACTAGCGGGAGGGAGCTCCTACAATGAGCAGTTCTTC.

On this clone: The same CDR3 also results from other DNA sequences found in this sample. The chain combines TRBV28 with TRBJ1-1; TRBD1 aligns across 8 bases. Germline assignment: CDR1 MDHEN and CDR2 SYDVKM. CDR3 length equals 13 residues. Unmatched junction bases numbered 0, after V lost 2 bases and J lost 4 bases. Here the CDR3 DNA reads TGTGCCAGCAGTTTAGACAGGGGCACTGAAGCTTTCTTT. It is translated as CASSLDRGTEAFF.

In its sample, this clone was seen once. The CDR3 loop is CASSQDKGVEGAVTGANVLTF. In DNA form, the CDR3 reads TGCGCCAGCAGCCAAGATAAGGGTGTAGAGGGGGCGGTTACTGGGGCCAACGTCCTGACTTTC. The chain has TRBV4-1 and TRBJ2-6, with TRBD1 matching over 7 bases. Germline values: CDR1 MGHRA, CDR2 YSYEKL. The CDR3 contains 21 residues. J gave up 2 bases and V 0 bases, and 16 bases lay outside the gene matches.

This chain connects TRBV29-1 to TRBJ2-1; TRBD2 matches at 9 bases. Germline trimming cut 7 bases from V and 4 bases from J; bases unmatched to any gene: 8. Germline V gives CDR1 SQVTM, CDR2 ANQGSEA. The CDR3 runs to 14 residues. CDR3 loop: CSAVGSGRYNEQFF. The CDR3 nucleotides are TGCAGCGCGGTTGGGAGCGGGAGGTACAATGAGCAGTTCTTC.